This T cell receptor (beta chain) was captured in a study of cytomegalovirus exposure and HLA in healthy donors. Study as a whole: The use of the same platform for the 90 to 150 validation repertoires and the roughly 700 first-cohort repertoires was reported by a later analysis.

TCRdb's copy holds only in-frame clones and misses some; the assay was immunoSEQ multiplex PCR. The data show just over 65,000 clones, approximately 97% seen once. Germline values: CDR1 MDHEN, CDR2 SYDVKM. Trimming removed 2 bases from V and 3 bases from J, with 10 bases in between. The CDR3 runs 14 residues. This TCR was recovered from a woman younger than 30 in good health and CMV-seropositive. Sample: PBMCs. The chain has TRBV28 and TRBJ1-2, with unresolved D. The CDR3 DNA sequence: TGTGCCAGCAGTTTAATTCTACCCCACTATGGCTACACCTTC. This encodes CASSLILPHYGYTF.